These 5 T cell receptor beta chains were all obtained from the same sample, sequenced in a study of CD8+ T cells in alopecia areata. Extraction of RNA preceded its reverse transcription into cDNA, which served as the sequencing template. Method: immunoSEQ multiplex PCR; TCRdb's copy keeps in-frame clones and lacks some. This table holds 150,000 to 200,000 clones, approximately 67% found once. The sample's treatment: oral pan-JAK inhibitor, 5-10 mg twice daily. Sequencing used CD4+ T cells sorted from blood, obtained around week 50, from a patient treated with tofacitinib. All receptors come from a human donor with alopecia areata.

This rearrangement joins TRBV29-1 to TRBJ2-3; D is ambiguous. The CDR3 spans 13 residues. Per the germline V gene, CDR1 is SQVTM and CDR2 is ANQGSEA. V was pared by 4 bases and J by 0 bases, with 8 bases between. The CDR3 protein is CSVAEDSTDTQYF. The CDR3 nucleotides are TGCAGCGTTGCCGAGGACAGCACAGATACGCAGTATTTT.

The chain carries TRBV30 and TRBJ2-1; TRBD1 agrees at 7 bases. Germline V lookup: CDR1 GTSNPN, CDR2 SVGIG (reference sequence). V lost 1 base to trimming and J lost 12 bases; unmatched junction nucleotides: 6. The CDR3 runs to 12 residues. CDR3 residues: CAWSATGERQFF. DNA for the CDR3: TGTGCCTGGAGTGCCACAGGGGAGAGGCAGTTCTTC.

The genes are TRBV5-1 and TRBJ1-2; D gene uncertain. This CDR3 has 11 residues. V was shortened by 3 bases and J by 2 bases, with 2 bases between the two germline ends. Looked up from germline, CDR1 is SGHRS and CDR2 is YFSETQ. This CDR3 is CASSSNYGYTF. The CDR3 region has the DNA TGCGCCAGCAGCTCGAACTATGGCTACACCTTC.

The count of this clone is one. The chain employs TRBV25-1 and TRBJ2-7; D is unresolved. Trimming shortened V by 10 bases and J by 3 bases, and 10 bases separated the two germline ends. Germline V gene data show CDR1 as MGHDK and CDR2 as SYGVNS. This CDR3 contains 11 residues. The CDR3 loop is CATLQSYEQYF. The CDR3 coding sequence is TGTGCCACTCTACAGAGCTACGAGCAGTACTTC.

This clone was seen a handful of times. This sequence joins TRBV6-5 and TRBJ1-2; tentatively, D is TRBD1 (5 bases). CDR1 and CDR2 (germline): MNHEY, SVGAGI. The CDR3 is 16 amino acids. The V and J ends lost 2 bases and 3 bases respectively, with 16 bases between them. CDR3 nucleotide sequence: TGTGCCAGCAGTTACACCAGATTGGGGCCGCACTATGGCTACACCTTC. Amino acid sequence: CASSYTRLGPHYGYTF.